This T cell receptor (beta chain) was found in a study of CD8 T cells in Susac syndrome. Across the study: Patients with Susac syndrome who were sequenced included five or six with active disease and 8 or 9 in remission.

This clonotype has just one count. The CDR3 contains 14 residues. CDR1 SQVTM and CDR2 ANQGSEA come from the germline V gene. With V trimmed by 3 bases and J by 4 bases, 7 bases remained unmatched. Random hexamers served to reverse transcribe roughly 0.5 to 1 ug RNA. TCRdb itself ran the immunoSEQ multiplex PCR reads through MiXCR, one entry per CDR3 protein. The table has about 180,000 distinct CDR3 sequences, approximately 94% seen once. In blood CD8+ and CD4+ T cells, TCR beta underwent sequencing. The sequence was collected from a human donor with Susac syndrome. Material for sequencing was CD4+ T cells from PBMCs. The gene calls are TRBV29-1 and TRBJ2-3; 7 bases align to TRBD2. CDR3 loop: CSVDAGAIADTQYF. In nucleotides, the CDR3 is TGCAGCGTTGATGCGGGAGCGATCGCAGATACGCAGTATTTT.